Each of the 23 T cell receptor beta chains below was sequenced from the same sample in a study of T cells after posttransplantation cyclophosphamide. Clones were read by immunoSEQ multiplex PCR, and TCRdb kept only the in-frame ones, dropping some. The table has tens of thousands of clones, roughly 93% seen once. Sequencing input: PBMCs. The receptors were sampled from a woman aged 45-65 years in good health and a related stem cell transplant donor.

This chain links TRBV28 with TRBJ2-1; tentative D call: TRBD2 (6 bases). V lost 3 bases, J lost 1 base, and 16 bases lay in between. The CDR3 has 17 residues. Germline V gene lookup returns CDR1 MDHEN and CDR2 SYDVKM. In DNA form, the CDR3 reads TGTGCCAGCAGTTTTAACCCCCAGCTAGCGTCCTACAATGAGCAGTTCTTC. Its protein is CASSFNPQLASYNEQFF.

The CDR3: CATSRPQGQGRYEQYF. CDR3 bases: TGTGCCACCAGCAGACCCCAGGGACAGGGAAGGTACGAGCAGTACTTC. The chain has TRBV15 and TRBJ2-7; 9 nucleotides line up with TRBD1. From germline, CDR1 is LNHNV and CDR2 YYDKDF (reference sequence). The CDR3 has 16 amino acids. V lost 2 bases and J lost 4; bases outside the gene matches: 9.

The chain couples TRBV11-2 to TRBJ1-2; weak D call: TRBD1 (5 bases). V was cut by 5 bases and J by 4 bases, with 14 bases left in between. Germline assignment: CDR1 SGHAT and CDR2 FQNNGV. This CDR3 spans 14 amino acids. The CDR3 region is CASSLQGVSYGYTF. In DNA form, the CDR3 reads TGTGCCAGCAGCCTCCAAGGGGTTAGCTATGGCTACACCTTC.

The chain uses TRBV15 and TRBJ2-5, with D maybe TRBD1 (6 bases). V lost 2 bases and J 5 bases, leaving 12 bases between the germline ends. Per the germline V gene, CDR1 is LNHNV and CDR2 is YYDKDF (reference sequence). The CDR3 is 14 amino acids. The CDR3: CATSRSGVEETQYF. Here the CDR3 DNA reads TGTGCCACCAGCAGATCAGGGGTCGAGGAGACCCAGTACTTC.

This clone is a singleton in its sample. CDR3 coding DNA: TGTGCCAGCAAACCAGGACGGGAGAGCTCCTACGAGCAGTACTTC. This encodes CASKPGRESSYEQYF. This chain joins TRBV6-1 and TRBJ2-5; possible D gene TRBD2, 6 bases. The J call could be wrong; TRBJ2-7 is a better fit for the DNA end. Germline assignment: CDR1 MNHNS and CDR2 SASEGT. The CDR3 is 15 amino acids.

This chain connects TRBV18 to TRBJ1-1; no clear D gene. The CDR3 contains 13 residues. V dropped 4 bases and J dropped 5 bases, with 11 bases sitting between them. The germline V gene encodes CDR1 KGHSH and CDR2 LQKENI. Here the CDR3 DNA reads TGTGCCAGCTCACTACAGTGGAGGACTGAAGCTTTCTTT. Translating gives CASSLQWRTEAFF.

V usage is TRBV13 and J usage is TRBJ1-2; 9 bases line up with TRBD1. Germline V lookup: CDR1 PRHDT, CDR2 FYEKMQ (reference sequence). CDR3 size: 12 residues. After removal of 7 bases from V and 8 bases from J, the junction contained 5 bases not matched to a gene. The CDR3 reads CASNPGQGGYTF. The DNA of the CDR3 is TGTGCCAGCAATCCGGGACAGGGCGGCTACACCTTC.

The sample holds a few counts of this clone. This sequence joins TRBV25-1 and TRBJ1-3; the D is unclear. The germline V gene encodes CDR1 MGHDK and CDR2 SYGVNS. Trimming took 3 bases from V and 0 from J, leaving 9 bases between them. The CDR3 totals 15 residues. CDR3 region: CASSDTPSSGNTIYF. The CDR3 bases are TGTGCCAGCAGTGATACACCAAGCTCTGGAAACACCATATATTTT.

Of note for this clone: The sample has other DNA sequences that encode this CDR3 too. The gene calls are TRBV6-1 and TRBJ1-5; the D gene is possibly TRBD1 (6 bases). Trimming left V 3 bases short and J 6 bases short, with 15 bases between. The length of the CDR3 is 15 residues. CDR1 and CDR2 from the germline V gene are MNHNS and SASEGT. The CDR3 loop reads CASSDGGGRGQPQHF. In DNA, the CDR3 is TGTGCCAGCAGTGACGGCGGGGGGCGAGGTCAGCCCCAGCATTTT.

The chain combines TRBV27 with TRBJ2-7; perhaps TRBD1 as D (6 bases). The V and J ends lost 5 bases and 7 bases respectively, with 9 bases between them. CDR3 size: 11 residues. CDR1 and CDR2 (germline): MNHEY, SMNVEV (reference sequence). The DNA of the CDR3 is TGTGCCAGCAGTCAGGGGTGGGAGCAGTACTTC. It specifies CASSQGWEQYF.

The chain recombines TRBV10-1 with TRBJ2-3; D may be TRBD2 (6 bases). The CDR3 consists of 14 residues. CDR1 WNHNN and CDR2 SYGVQD come from the germline V gene (reference sequence). V was clipped by 0 bases and J by 8 bases, with 12 bases between them. In DNA form, the CDR3 reads TGCGCCAGCAGTGAGTCCATCTACGGGGGTACGCAGTATTTT. Translating it yields CASSESIYGGTQYF.

For this clone: Other nucleotide sequences in the sample specify the same CDR3. This rearrangement joins TRBV18 to TRBJ1-1, with a weak D call TRBD1 (5 bases). Trimming took 0 bases from V and 3 from J, leaving 17 bases between them. The CDR3 covers 17 residues. In germline, CDR1 is KGHSH, CDR2 LQKENI. In DNA form, the CDR3 reads TGTGCCAGCTCACCACCGCACTCAAGGGGTCCCGACACTGAAGCTTTCTTT. This encodes CASSPPHSRGPDTEAFF.

The V call is TRBV14, the J call TRBJ1-1, with no clear D. V shed 0 bases and J shed 1 base, with 9 bases lying between them. CDR1 is SGHDN, CDR2 FVKESK, per germline. This CDR3 has 15 residues. CDR3 DNA sequence: TGTGCCAGCAGCCAAGATCGCCCCGGGAACACTGAAGCTTTCTTT. This translates into CASSQDRPGNTEAFF.

V usage is TRBV11-3 and J usage is TRBJ2-5; 10 positions match TRBD1. The CDR3 consists of 15 residues. With V trimmed by 6 bases and J by 5 bases, 9 bases remained unmatched. CDR1 and CDR2 from the germline V gene are SGHNT and YENEEA. The CDR3 reads CASSPGTGEEETQYF. In nucleotides, the CDR3 is TGTGCCAGCAGTCCCGGGACAGGGGAAGAGGAGACCCAGTACTTC.

V gene TRBV5-1 combines with J gene TRBJ2-5; the D gene is possibly TRBD2 (5 bases). The DNA matches TRBJ2-7 better at its end, which makes the J call doubtful. The CDR3 runs to 15 residues. Germline V lookup: CDR1 SGHRS, CDR2 YFSETQ. CDR3 DNA sequence: TGCGCCAGCAGCTTGGAACCAGCGGACTTCTACGAGCAGTACTTC. Protein: CASSLEPADFYEQYF.

J is TRBJ1-1 and V is TRBV7-3, with unresolved D. Germline V gene data show CDR1 as SGHTA and CDR2 as FQGTGA. The V end was cut by 4 bases, the J end by 2 bases, with 8 bases between. CDR3 length: 13 amino acids. CDR3: CASSSQVNTEAFF. The CDR3 region has the DNA TGTGCCAGCAGCTCCCAGGTTAACACTGAAGCTTTCTTT. The full variable domain, completed using reference TRBV7-3 and TRBJ1-1, is GAGVSQTPSNKVTEKGKYVELRCDPISGHTALYWYRQSLGQGPEFLIYFQGTGAADDSGLPNDRFFAVRPEGSVSTLKIQRTERGDSAVYLCASSSQVNTEAFFGQGTRLTVV.

CDR3 coding DNA: TGTGCCAGTCAACCGACAGATGGTAATGAAAAACTGTTTTTT. Translating gives CASQPTDGNEKLFF. The J gene is TRBJ1-4, the V gene TRBV19; TRBD1 is a possible D gene (5 bases). Germline values: CDR1 LNHDA, CDR2 SQIVND (reference sequence). With 8 bases removed from V and 4 bases from J, the gap between germline ends came to 14 bases. CDR3 length equals 14 residues.

The genes are TRBV6-5 and TRBJ2-5, with D tentatively TRBD1 (5 bases). Germline loops: CDR1 MNHEY, CDR2 SVGAGI. The CDR3 spans 14 residues. Deletions cut 6 bases from V and 5 bases from J, with 16 bases between. The CDR3 sequence: CASSPGRGWETQYF. The CDR3 coding sequence is TGTGCCAGCAGCCCCGGAAGGGGCTGGGAGACCCAGTACTTC.

This chain connects TRBV5-1 to TRBJ2-7, with D possibly matching TRBD1 (6 bases). The CDR3 runs to 15 residues. With 3 bases removed from V and 0 bases from J, the gap between germline ends came to 13 bases. The germline gives CDR1 SGHRS, CDR2 YFSETQ. This CDR3 is CASSYGTPSSYEQYF. CDR3 in DNA: TGCGCCAGCAGCTACGGGACACCGAGCTCCTACGAGCAGTACTTC. Full variable domain (missing parts from reference TRBV5-1 and TRBJ2-7): KAGVTQTPRYLIKTRGQQVTLSCSPISGHRSVSWYQQTPGQGLQFLFEYFSETQRNKGNFPGRFSGRQFSNSRSEMNVSTLELGDSALYLCASSYGTPSSYEQYFGPGTRLTVT.

The chain links TRBV19 to TRBJ1-4, with TRBD1 matching over 8 bases. CDR1 is LNHDA and CDR2 is SQIVND in the germline V gene (reference sequence). V shed 3 bases, J shed 6 bases, and the junction held 3 bases outside the gene matches. The length of the CDR3 is 14 residues. CDR3 loop: CASSMAGGDEKLFF. CDR3 sequence (DNA): TGTGCCAGTAGTATGGCAGGGGGCGATGAAAAACTGTTTTTT.

About this clone: Other DNA sequences in the sample encode the same CDR3. The genes are TRBV28 and TRBJ1-6; 7 nucleotides align to TRBD1. CDR1 and CDR2 from the germline V gene are MDHEN and SYDVKM. V shed 2 bases and J 2 bases; nucleotides not matched to a gene: 6. The CDR3 covers 17 residues. The CDR3 here is CASSLLPGQTYNSPLHF. In DNA, the CDR3 is TGTGCCAGCAGTTTACTTCCGGGACAGACCTATAATTCACCCCTCCACTTT.

The gene calls are TRBV6-4 and TRBJ2-1; 9 bases are shared with TRBD1. J gave up 3 bases and V 2 bases, and 11 bases lay outside the gene matches. CDR1 and CDR2 from the germline V gene are MRHNA and SNTAGT. The CDR3 runs to 18 residues. The CDR3 coding sequence is TGTGCCAGCAGTGACGGTGGGGGACAGGGCGGTAGCTACAATGAGCAGTTCTTC. Translating gives CASSDGGGQGGSYNEQFF.

V and J are TRBV6-6 and TRBJ2-2; 8 nucleotides match TRBD1. The length of the CDR3 is 16 residues. The trim removed 2 bases at V and 4 bases at J, leaving 6 bases unmatched. Germline CDR1 MNHNY, CDR2 SVGAGI (reference sequence). The chain's CDR3 is CASSYRQGAPTGELFF. The CDR3 coding sequence is TGTGCCAGCAGTTACCGGCAGGGGGCACCCACCGGGGAGCTGTTTTTT.